These 20 T cell receptor beta chains share one sample of origin, sequenced in a study of PD-L1 blockade in urothelial cancer. Using immunoSEQ multiplex PCR, the repertoire was profiled, and TCRdb retains in-frame clones only, with some absent. This sample has about 45,000 clones, with 88% found just once. The source was PBMCs, collected around atezolizumab (anti-PD-L1) treatment. The source is an elderly man with urothelial cancer.

The genes are TRBV19 and TRBJ1-2, with a tentative D call TRBD1 (5 bases). The V gene lost 1 base and the J gene lost 2 bases, with 11 bases spanning the gap. The CDR3 extends over 15 amino acids. CDR1 LNHDA and CDR2 SQIVND come from the germline V gene (reference sequence). The DNA of the CDR3 is TGTGCCAGTAGTATAGGGGGCGTCCGAAACTATGGCTACACCTTC. Amino acids: CASSIGGVRNYGYTF.

The rearrangement joins TRBV5-4 to TRBJ2-3; 7 nucleotides align to TRBD2. After removal of 4 bases from V and 0 bases from J, the junction contained 14 bases not matched to a gene. Looked up from germline, CDR1 is SGHNT and CDR2 is YYREEE (reference sequence). The CDR3 covers 18 residues. The chain's CDR3 is CASSRWQRGYSSTDTQYF. The CDR3 DNA follows: TGTGCCAGCAGCCGGTGGCAGCGGGGCTATAGCAGCACAGATACGCAGTATTTT. Full variable domain (missing parts from reference TRBV5-4 and TRBJ2-3): ETGVTQSPTHLIKTRGQQVTLRCSSQSGHNTVSWYQQALGQGPQFIFQYYREEENGRGNFPPRFSGLQFPNYSSELNVNALELDDSALYLCASSRWQRGYSSTDTQYFGPGTRLTVL.

The rearrangement joins TRBV2 to TRBJ2-7; no firm D call. Trimming took off 5 bases at V and 1 base at J, with 9 bases between the two ends. Germline CDR1 is SNHLY and CDR2 is FYNNEI. This CDR3 is 13 amino acids long. The CDR3 DNA is TGTGCCAGCAGTTTTGGGCAGTCCTACGAGCAGTACTTC. It is translated as CASSFGQSYEQYF.

The chain joins TRBV5-1 to TRBJ2-5; D perhaps matches TRBD1 (6 bases). The CDR3 has 15 amino acids. Germline CDR1 is SGHRS and CDR2 is YFSETQ. Trimming took off 0 bases at V and 6 bases at J, with 15 bases between the two ends. CDR3 sequence (DNA): TGCGCCAGCAGCTTGGAGCGGACAGAAGGGAAGACCCAGTACTTC. This encodes CASSLERTEGKTQYF.

This sequence joins TRBV7-8 and TRBJ2-1; 7 bases map to TRBD2. This CDR3 spans 14 amino acids. The V gene's germline CDR1 is SGHVS and CDR2 FQNEAQ. Losses at the gene ends were 10 bases for V and 2 bases for J; bases not matched to a gene: 8. In nucleotides, the CDR3 is TGTGCCACCCGATGGGGGGGGGCCTACAATGAGCAGTTCTTC. Translated, it gives CATRWGGAYNEQFF.

The CDR3 sequence is CAIRRLAGELNEQFF. For the CDR3, the DNA is TGTGCCATCAGACGACTAGCGGGAGAACTCAATGAGCAGTTCTTC. V is TRBV10-3 and J is TRBJ2-1; 12 bases are a match to TRBD2. J was trimmed by 6 bases and V by 6 bases; bases with no gene match: 6. The CDR3 contains 15 residues. CDR1 and CDR2 (germline): ENHRY, SYGVKD.

This chain uses TRBV4-1 with TRBJ2-1; 8 bases fit TRBD1. The CDR3 consists of 16 residues. J gave up 4 bases and V 0 bases, and 5 bases lay outside the gene matches. Germline loops: CDR1 MGHRA, CDR2 YSYEKL. The CDR3 is CASSQDRTGTYNEQFF. In DNA form, the CDR3 reads TGCGCCAGCAGCCAAGATCGGACAGGGACGTACAATGAGCAGTTCTTC.

The J gene is TRBJ2-7, the V gene TRBV5-6; no firm D call. This CDR3 comprises 13 residues. V lost 2 bases and J 7 bases, leaving 13 bases between the germline ends. In germline, CDR1 is SGHDT, CDR2 YYEEEE. As DNA, the CDR3 is TGTGCCAGCAGCTTATCGGTGGTATGGGAGCAGTACTTC. This encodes CASSLSVVWEQYF.

The V and J genes are TRBV4-1 and TRBJ2-7, with 11 bases aligning to TRBD1. V lost 5 bases and J lost 1; bases outside the gene matches: 4. This CDR3 comprises 15 residues. The germline gives CDR1 MGHRA, CDR2 YSYEKL. DNA for the CDR3: TGCGCCAGCAGCTGGGGACAGGGGGAATCCTACGAGCAGTACTTC. Translated, it gives CASSWGQGESYEQYF.

The CDR3 nucleotides are TGCGCCAGCAGCATGACAGGGGAGGGGAGTCAGCCCCAGCATTTT. Translated: CASSMTGEGSQPQHF. The V and J genes are TRBV5-1 and TRBJ1-5; 8 bases agree with TRBD1. V shed 4 bases and J 6 bases; nucleotides not matched to a gene: 9. The V gene's germline CDR1 is SGHRS and CDR2 YFSETQ. CDR3 length: 15 residues.

The chain joins TRBV7-9 to TRBJ2-5; D might be TRBD1 (5 bases). Germline lookup yields CDR1 SEHNR and CDR2 FQNEAQ (reference sequence). Trimming left V 7 bases short and J 4 bases short, with 13 bases between. The CDR3 spans 13 residues. The CDR3 bases are TGTGCCAGCATTATAGTTGGGGCAGAGACCCAGTACTTC. It translates to CASIIVGAETQYF.

The CDR3 sequence: CASTSLAGANTGELFF. CDR3 nucleotide sequence: TGTGCCAGTACCTCATTGGCAGGCGCGAACACCGGGGAGCTGTTTTTT. The gene calls are TRBV19 and TRBJ2-2; no reliable D call. The CDR3 is made up of 16 amino acids. The germline CDR1 and CDR2 sequences are LNHDA and SQIVND (reference sequence). Trimming took off 7 bases at V and 0 bases at J, with 15 bases between the two ends.

The J gene is TRBJ1-5, the V gene TRBV18; no reliable D call. CDR3 length equals 14 residues. Trimming removed 6 bases from V and 3 bases from J, with 12 bases in between. From germline, CDR1 is KGHSH and CDR2 LQKENI. The CDR3 protein is CASSQGGFNQPQHF. The CDR3 bases are TGTGCCAGCTCGCAAGGCGGATTCAATCAGCCCCAGCATTTT.

In this sample, this clone turned up once. This sequence joins TRBV29-1 and TRBJ2-1, with 8 bases fitting TRBD2. Germline CDR1 SQVTM, CDR2 ANQGSEA. The CDR3 covers 14 residues. V dropped 5 bases and J dropped 5; count of bases not matched to a gene: 8. Here the CDR3 DNA reads TGCAGCGTTTCCCCGGGGGGGAAGAACAATGAGCAGTTCTTC. It yields the protein CSVSPGGKNNEQFF.

The chain employs TRBV18 and TRBJ2-5; 11 nucleotides align to TRBD2. This CDR3 contains 16 residues. The junction had 4 bases not matched to a gene; V was cut back by 3 bases and J by 1 base. The germline gives CDR1 KGHSH, CDR2 LQKENI. The CDR3 DNA reads as TGTGCCAGCTCACCCCGACTAGCGGGGACCCAAGAGACCCAGTACTTC. This gives the protein CASSPRLAGTQETQYF.

The J gene is TRBJ1-1, the V gene TRBV11-2, with D perhaps TRBD1 (6 bases). Germline loops: CDR1 SGHAT, CDR2 FQNNGV. Trimming took off 2 bases at V and 0 bases at J, with 16 bases between the two ends. The CDR3 has 17 amino acids. CDR3 amino acids: CASSLPGAGGVNTEAFF. In DNA form, the CDR3 reads TGTGCCAGCAGCTTACCAGGGGCCGGTGGGGTGAACACTGAAGCTTTCTTT.

The CDR3 here is CASSPLQGLQETQYF. The CDR3 DNA follows: TGCGCCAGCAGCCCACTGCAGGGGCTTCAAGAGACCCAGTACTTC. The chain has TRBV5-1 and TRBJ2-5; a possible D gene is TRBD1 (6 bases). V lost 4 bases and J 2 bases, leaving 15 bases between the germline ends. Germline CDR1 is SGHRS and CDR2 is YFSETQ. The CDR3 has 15 amino acids. The full variable domain, its missing parts supplied by reference TRBV5-1 and TRBJ2-5, is KAGVTQTPRYLIKTRGQQVTLSCSPISGHRSVSWYQQTPGQGLQFLFEYFSETQRNKGNFPGRFSGRQFSNSRSEMNVSTLELGDSALYLCASSPLQGLQETQYFGPGTRLLVL.

This chain connects TRBV28 to TRBJ1-5, with 8 bases that match TRBD1. The CDR3 contains 16 residues. Germline V gene data show CDR1 as MDHEN and CDR2 as SYDVKM. V lost 6 bases and J lost 1; bases outside the gene matches: 8. In DNA form, the CDR3 reads TGTGCCAGCAGGGCAGGGGGCGAGACGAGCAATCAGCCCCAGCATTTT. It yields the protein CASRAGGETSNQPQHF. The whole variable domain, remainder taken from reference TRBV28 and TRBJ1-5, is DVKVTQSSRYLVKRTGEKVFLECVQDMDHENMFWYRQDPGLGLRLIYFSYDVKMKEKGDIPEGYSVSREKKERFSLILESASTNQTSMYLCASRAGGETSNQPQHFGDGTRLSIL.

As DNA, the CDR3 is TGTGCCAGCAGTCGTCGATCGGCGGGAGGGGATACGCAGTATTTT. Translated, it gives CASSRRSAGGDTQYF. This sequence joins TRBV7-2 and TRBJ2-3; 9 nucleotides agree with TRBD2. V trimming: 6 bases; J trimming: 6 bases; junction bases outside the gene matches: 10. Germline CDR1 reads SGHTA; CDR2 reads FQGNSA. The CDR3 is 15 residues long.

The J gene is TRBJ2-1, the V gene TRBV7-9, with D possibly TRBD2 on 6 matching bases. The germline V and J ends were trimmed by 5 bases and 9 bases, with 8 bases remaining between them. The CDR3 is 11 residues long. Germline lookup yields CDR1 SEHNR and CDR2 FQNEAQ (reference sequence). CDR3 nucleotides: TGTGCCAGCAGCCGGGAGTTTGAGCAGTTCTTC. Amino acids: CASSREFEQFF.